Listed below are T cell receptor beta chains from one sample, sequenced in a study of OX40 agonist ivuxolimab in advanced cancers. Generated by immunoSEQ multiplex PCR, the TCRdb table keeps only in-frame clones and is missing some. The data contain fewer than 95,000 clones, about 87% of them seen just once; the ten biggest clones take up 6.5% to 8.5%. Sequenced material: CD4+ or CD8+ T cells sorted from blood, taken in a trial of the OX40 agonist ivuxolimab. These receptors came from an adult with an advanced solid tumor such as melanoma, head and neck, liver or kidney cancer. Each CDR3 is given with its conserved first and last residue. A D gene is named only where the DNA matches it firmly. Clone size is not always given. Where it is, it says once, few, many or a class for expanded clones.

cdr3_aa: CASSLGGSSYEQYF
cdr3_nt: TGTGCCAGCAGCTTAGGGGGAAGCTCCTACGAGCAGTACTTC
d_call: NA
v_call: TRBV11-2
clone_size: NA
j_call: TRBJ2-7

cdr3_aa: CASSLSGTPEQYF
cdr3_nt: TGTGCCAGCAGCTTGTCGGGTACCCCGGAGCAGTACTTC
d_call: NA
v_call: TRBV11-3
clone_size: NA
j_call: TRBJ2-7

cdr3_aa: CAIRSTDTYEQYF
cdr3_nt: TGTGCCATTCGATCGACGGATACCTACGAGCAGTACTTC
d_call: NA
v_call: TRBV10-3
clone_size: few
j_call: TRBJ2-7

cdr3_aa: CASRGTGHTGELFF
cdr3_nt: TGCGCCAGCAGAGGGACAGGGCACACCGGGGAGCTGTTTTTT
d_call: TRBD1
v_call: TRBV5-1
clone_size: NA
j_call: TRBJ2-2

cdr3_aa: CASSGDSLYNEQFF
cdr3_nt: TGTGCCAGCAGCGGAGACAGCCTCTACAATGAGCAGTTCTTC
d_call: NA
v_call: TRBV9
clone_size: NA
j_call: TRBJ2-1

cdr3_aa: CASSDLGATSREQYF
cdr3_nt: TGTGCCAGCAGTGATTTAGGCGCGACTAGCCGCGAGCAGTACTTC
d_call: TRBD2
v_call: TRBV2
clone_size: NA
j_call: TRBJ2-7

cdr3_aa: CASSLVSEPRTYEQYF
cdr3_nt: TGCGCCAGCAGCTTGGTATCGGAGCCGCGAACCTACGAGCAGTACTTC
d_call: NA
v_call: TRBV5-1
clone_size: NA
j_call: TRBJ2-7

cdr3_aa: CASSLRDPNYGYTF
cdr3_nt: TGTGCCAGCAGTTTAAGGGACCCAAACTATGGCTACACCTTC
d_call: NA
v_call: TRBV27
clone_size: NA
j_call: TRBJ1-2

cdr3_aa: CASRGDRYNEQFF
cdr3_nt: TGTGCCAGCAGAGGGGACCGTTACAATGAGCAGTTCTTC
d_call: NA
v_call: TRBV6-4
clone_size: NA
j_call: TRBJ2-1

cdr3_aa: CAISESGEAHEQYF
cdr3_nt: TGTGCCATCAGTGAGTCGGGGGAGGCCCACGAGCAGTACTTC
d_call: NA
v_call: TRBV10-3
clone_size: NA
j_call: TRBJ2-7

cdr3_aa: CASTPPRDRADEQFF
cdr3_nt: TGTGCCAGCACTCCTCCCCGGGACAGGGCGGATGAGCAGTTCTTC
d_call: TRBD1
v_call: TRBV28
clone_size: once
j_call: TRBJ2-1

cdr3_aa: CAWSPNTGEPGELFF
cdr3_nt: TGTGCCTGGAGTCCCAACACAGGGGAACCCGGGGAGCTGTTTTTT
d_call: TRBD1
v_call: TRBV30
clone_size: NA
j_call: TRBJ2-2

cdr3_aa: CASSLGTDEQFF
cdr3_nt: TGTGCCAGCAGCTTGGGTACGGATGAGCAGTTCTTC
d_call: NA
v_call: TRBV7-9
clone_size: NA
j_call: TRBJ2-1

cdr3_aa: CASSPGDYGYTF
cdr3_nt: TGTGCCAGCAGCCCAGGTGACTATGGCTACACCTTC
d_call: NA
v_call: TRBV11-2
clone_size: NA
j_call: TRBJ1-2

cdr3_aa: CAISQAIRDTQYF
cdr3_nt: TGTGCCATCAGCCAAGCCATCAGGGATACGCAGTATTTT
d_call: NA
v_call: TRBV10-3
clone_size: NA
j_call: TRBJ2-3

cdr3_aa: CAWRANTEAFF
cdr3_nt: TGTGCCTGGAGAGCAAACACTGAAGCTTTCTTT
d_call: NA
v_call: TRBV30
clone_size: NA
j_call: TRBJ1-1

cdr3_aa: CASSFPVGSSFTYEQYF
cdr3_nt: TGTGCCAGCAGTTTCCCAGTGGGCTCCTCCTTTACCTACGAGCAGTACTTC
d_call: NA
v_call: TRBV28
clone_size: NA
j_call: TRBJ2-7

cdr3_aa: CASSQGTKGQNYGYTF
cdr3_nt: TGCGCCAGCAGCCAGGGGACAAAGGGACAGAACTATGGCTACACCTTC
d_call: TRBD1
v_call: TRBV4-1
clone_size: NA
j_call: TRBJ1-2

cdr3_aa: CASSSGQGGNQPQHF
cdr3_nt: TGTGCCAGCAGCTCGGGACAGGGAGGCAATCAGCCCCAGCATTTT
d_call: TRBD1
v_call: TRBV5-6
clone_size: NA
j_call: TRBJ1-5

cdr3_aa: CSVGGDDPEKLFF
cdr3_nt: TGCAGCGTTGGGGGGGACGACCCTGAAAAACTGTTTTTT
d_call: NA
v_call: TRBV29-1
clone_size: NA
j_call: TRBJ1-4

cdr3_aa: CASSEVARTDSNQPQHF
cdr3_nt: TGTGCCAGCAGTGAAGTTGCGCGGACGGATAGCAATCAGCCCCAGCATTTT
d_call: NA
v_call: TRBV6-1
clone_size: NA
j_call: TRBJ1-5

cdr3_aa: CASQGAKNIQYF
cdr3_nt: TGTGCCAGCCAGGGGGCCAAAAACATTCAGTACTTC
d_call: NA
v_call: TRBV28
clone_size: NA
j_call: TRBJ2-4

cdr3_aa: CASSQKGQGALDEQFF
cdr3_nt: TGTGCCAGCTCACAAAAAGGACAGGGGGCACTAGATGAGCAGTTCTTC
d_call: TRBD1
v_call: TRBV18
clone_size: NA
j_call: TRBJ2-1

cdr3_aa: CASSSHQGYEQYF
cdr3_nt: TGTGCCAGCAGCTCCCACCAGGGCTACGAGCAGTACTTC
d_call: NA
v_call: TRBV2
clone_size: NA
j_call: TRBJ2-7

cdr3_aa: CAWSVASRTGNTIYF
cdr3_nt: TGTGCCTGGAGTGTAGCCAGTCGTACTGGAAACACCATATATTTT
d_call: NA
v_call: TRBV30
clone_size: NA
j_call: TRBJ1-3

cdr3_aa: CAWDPGGSGNTIYF
cdr3_nt: TGTGCCTGGGACCCTGGAGGCTCTGGAAACACCATATATTTT
d_call: NA
v_call: TRBV30
clone_size: NA
j_call: TRBJ1-3

cdr3_aa: CASRGQGANEQYF
cdr3_nt: TGTGCCAGCAGGGGACAGGGGGCCAACGAGCAGTACTTC
d_call: TRBD1
v_call: TRBV7-2
clone_size: once
j_call: TRBJ2-7

cdr3_aa: CASRGLAYEQYF
cdr3_nt: TGTGCCAGCAGAGGGTTAGCCTACGAGCAGTACTTC
d_call: NA
v_call: TRBV27
clone_size: NA
j_call: TRBJ2-7

cdr3_aa: CASSEARGGSYEQYF
cdr3_nt: TGTGCCAGCAGTGAAGCGCGGGGCGGCTCCTACGAGCAGTACTTC
d_call: NA
v_call: TRBV2
clone_size: NA
j_call: TRBJ2-7

cdr3_aa: CASSQDPQTNTEAFF
cdr3_nt: TGTGCCAGCAGCCAAGATCCCCAGACAAACACTGAAGCTTTCTTT
d_call: NA
v_call: TRBV14
clone_size: NA
j_call: TRBJ1-1

cdr3_aa: CASSLMGQGLEKLFF
cdr3_nt: TGTGCCAGCAGCTTGATGGGACAGGGCCTTGAAAAACTGTTTTTT
d_call: TRBD1
v_call: TRBV5-6
clone_size: NA
j_call: TRBJ1-4

cdr3_aa: CASKGDPNTGELFF
cdr3_nt: TGCGCCAGCAAAGGGGACCCGAACACCGGGGAGCTGTTTTTT
d_call: NA
v_call: TRBV5-1
clone_size: NA
j_call: TRBJ2-2

cdr3_aa: CASSMWGLGNSPLHF
cdr3_nt: TGTGCCAGTAGTATGTGGGGGCTGGGTAATTCACCCCTCCACTTT
d_call: NA
v_call: TRBV19
clone_size: NA
j_call: TRBJ1-6

cdr3_aa: CAWTGTGGTEAFF
cdr3_nt: TGTGCCTGGACCGGGACAGGGGGCACTGAAGCTTTCTTT
d_call: TRBD1
v_call: TRBV30
clone_size: NA
j_call: TRBJ1-1

cdr3_aa: CASSLVAGGGREQFF
cdr3_nt: TGCGCCAGCAGCTTGGTTGCGGGGGGTGGTCGGGAGCAGTTCTTC
d_call: TRBD2
v_call: TRBV5-1
clone_size: NA
j_call: TRBJ2-1